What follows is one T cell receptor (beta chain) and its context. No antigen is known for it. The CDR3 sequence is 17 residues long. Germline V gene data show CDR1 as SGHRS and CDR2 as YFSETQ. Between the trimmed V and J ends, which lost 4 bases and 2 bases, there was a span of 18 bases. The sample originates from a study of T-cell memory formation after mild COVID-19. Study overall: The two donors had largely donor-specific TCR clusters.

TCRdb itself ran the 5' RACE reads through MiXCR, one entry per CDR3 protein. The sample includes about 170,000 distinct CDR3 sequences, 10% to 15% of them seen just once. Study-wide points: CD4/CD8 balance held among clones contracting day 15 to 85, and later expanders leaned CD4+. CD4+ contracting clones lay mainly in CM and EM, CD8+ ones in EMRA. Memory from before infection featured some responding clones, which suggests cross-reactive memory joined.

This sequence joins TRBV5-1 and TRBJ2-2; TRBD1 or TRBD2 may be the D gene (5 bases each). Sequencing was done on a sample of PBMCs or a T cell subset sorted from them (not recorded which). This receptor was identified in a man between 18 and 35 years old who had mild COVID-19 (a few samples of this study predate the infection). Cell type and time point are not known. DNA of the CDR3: TGCGCCAGCAGCCTCTCATCGGGACGGGTCAACACCGGGGAGCTGTTTTTT. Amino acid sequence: CASSLSSGRVNTGELFF.